These 22 T cell receptor beta chains came from one sample sequenced in a study of cytomegalovirus exposure and HLA in healthy donors. PCR primers comprised 60 Vbeta and 13 Jbeta primers. Here immunoSEQ multiplex PCR was the method, and the copy in TCRdb shows in-frame clones only, minus some. Of 150,000 to 200,000 clones in the sample, less than 80% were seen once. Sequenced input: PBMCs. The origin of the receptors is a man in his late teens or twenties in good health and CMV-seronegative.

This clone showed up just once. V usage is TRBV7-9 and J usage is TRBJ1-3; D not resolved. Trimming removed 5 bases from V and 1 base from J, with 12 bases in between. The CDR3 has 15 amino acids. Germline V gene data show CDR1 as SEHNR and CDR2 as FQNEAQ (reference sequence). CDR3 protein: CASSPGGSSGNTIYF. CDR3 coding DNA: TGTGCCAGCAGCCCGGGTGGGTCATCTGGAAACACCATATATTTT.

Details on this clone: Other DNA sequences in this sample translate to the same CDR3. The chain is built from TRBV30 and TRBJ1-2; D ambiguous. The germline V and J ends were trimmed by 0 bases and 5 bases, with 4 bases remaining between them. Per the germline V gene, CDR1 is GTSNPN and CDR2 is SVGIG (reference sequence). The CDR3 spans 11 residues. CDR3 amino acids: CAWSVLYGYTF. The CDR3 coding sequence is TGTGCCTGGAGTGTCCTATATGGCTACACCTTC. The entire variable domain, with the rest obtained from reference TRBV30 and TRBJ1-2, is as follows: SQTIHQWPATLVQPVGSPLSLECTVEGTSNPNLYWYRQAAGRGLQLLFYSVGIGQISSEVPQNLSASRPQDRQFILSSKKLLLSDSGFYLCAWSVLYGYTFGSGTRLTVV.

V usage is TRBV2 and J usage is TRBJ1-1, with 8 bases aligning to TRBD1. J gave up 4 bases and V 6 bases, and 16 bases lay outside the gene matches. CDR3 length: 17 amino acids. Germline V CDR1 and CDR2: SNHLY, FYNNEI. CDR3 sequence: CASRDAGGPVLGTEAFF. In DNA form, the CDR3 reads TGTGCCAGCAGGGACGCAGGGGGCCCGGTCCTGGGCACTGAAGCTTTCTTT.

This sequence joins TRBV5-4 and TRBJ2-7, with 7 bases fitting TRBD1. Germline assignment: CDR1 SGHNT and CDR2 YYREEE (reference sequence). The trim removed 4 bases at V and 4 bases at J, leaving 8 bases unmatched. The CDR3 has 14 amino acids. The CDR3 coding sequence is TGTGCCAGCAGCGACAGGGATTTGAATTACGAGCAGTACTTC. Amino acid sequence: CASSDRDLNYEQYF.

The rearrangement joins TRBV4-1 to TRBJ1-5; D remains unclear. V gave up 1 base and J gave up 8 bases, with 9 bases separating them. The CDR3 contains 13 residues. From germline, CDR1 is MGHRA and CDR2 YSYEKL. The CDR3 is CASSQGLLEPQHF. The CDR3 DNA sequence: TGCGCCAGCAGCCAAGGGCTGCTGGAGCCCCAGCATTTT.

This clone turned up a few times. The genes are TRBV10-2 and TRBJ2-6; D remains ambiguous. The CDR3 is 12 amino acids. The V gene's germline CDR1 is WSHSY and CDR2 SAAADI. Trimming shortened V by 10 bases and J by 0 bases, and 4 bases separated the two germline ends. In nucleotides, the CDR3 is TGCGCCACCAACTCTGGGGCCAACGTCCTGACTTTC. It translates to CATNSGANVLTF.

The chain carries TRBV7-2 and TRBJ2-3; 9 bases match TRBD2. Germline CDR1 SGHTA, CDR2 FQGNSA. V shed 5 bases, J shed 4 bases, and the junction held 10 bases outside the gene matches. The CDR3 loop spans 16 amino acids. In nucleotides, the CDR3 is TGTGCCAGCAGCCCTCGGGTAGGCGGGGGGGCAGATACGCAGTATTTT. It codes for CASSPRVGGGADTQYF.

The chain joins TRBV9 to TRBJ2-5, with D tentatively TRBD1 (6 bases). The CDR3 is 17 residues long. The germline CDR1 and CDR2 sequences are SGDLS and YYNGEE. Trimming took 3 bases from V and 1 from J, leaving 19 bases between them. CDR3 in DNA: TGTGCCAGCAGCGCGGGCTTCACAGGGATTCCCCAAGAGACCCAGTACTTC. This translates into CASSAGFTGIPQETQYF. Combining the CDR3 with reference TRBV9 and TRBJ2-5 gives the whole variable domain DSGVTQTPKHLITATGQRVTLRCSPRSGDLSVYWYQQSLDQGLQFLIQYYNGEERAKGNILERFSAQQFPDLHSELNLSSLELGDSALYFCASSAGFTGIPQETQYFGPGTRLLVL.

This clone has more than one count but fewer than ten. The genes are TRBV28 and TRBJ1-4, with 7 bases identical to TRBD1. Germline values: CDR1 MDHEN, CDR2 SYDVKM. This CDR3 has 14 residues. V lost 8 bases, J lost 8 bases, and 11 bases stayed unmatched. This CDR3 is CASAPTGVGEKLFF. The DNA for the CDR3 is TGTGCCAGCGCACCTACAGGGGTTGGAGAAAAACTGTTTTTT.

The chain recombines TRBV6-6 with TRBJ2-7; D is possibly TRBD2 (7 bases). The CDR3 has 13 residues. CDR1 and CDR2 from the germline V gene are MNHNY and SVGAGI (reference sequence). With 5 bases removed from V and 5 bases from J, the gap between germline ends came to 13 bases. This CDR3 is CASSKGGVDEQYF. The DNA for the CDR3 is TGTGCCAGCAGTAAAGGGGGGGTAGACGAGCAGTACTTC.

V is TRBV30 and J is TRBJ1-2; TRBD1 is a possible D gene (5 bases). The germline CDR1 and CDR2 sequences are GTSNPN and SVGIG (reference sequence). The CDR3 extends over 13 amino acids. Trimming removed 8 bases from V and 4 bases from J, with 17 bases in between. The CDR3 DNA is TGTGCCGGACCGTCTACAGGAGCCTATGGCTACACCTTC. This sequence encodes CAGPSTGAYGYTF.

The chain has TRBV7-9 and TRBJ1-1; 9 bases agree with TRBD1. The V gene's germline CDR1 is SEHNR and CDR2 FQNEAQ (reference sequence). The CDR3 covers 14 residues. V shed 4 bases, J shed 5 bases, and the junction held 5 bases outside the gene matches. The CDR3 DNA reads as TGTGCCAGCAGCTCCGGGACAGGGAGGACTGAAGCTTTCTTT. Amino acids: CASSSGTGRTEAFF.

The chain links TRBV9 to TRBJ1-4; 7 bases match TRBD1. CDR1 and CDR2 (germline): SGDLS, YYNGEE. The length of the CDR3 is 15 residues. V was clipped by 4 bases and J by 4 bases; unmatched bases: 7. The CDR3 spells CASSIRDSRNEKLFF. The DNA of the CDR3 is TGTGCCAGCAGCATCCGGGACAGCCGTAATGAAAAACTGTTTTTT.

The chain has TRBV4-2 and TRBJ1-3, with D perhaps matching TRBD1 (5 bases). Germline V gives CDR1 LGHNA, CDR2 YNFKEQ. This CDR3 has 16 amino acids. The V gene lost 1 base and the J gene lost 7 bases, with 17 bases spanning the gap. The CDR3 protein is CASSQGGHQSTNTIYF. CDR3 DNA sequence: TGTGCCAGCAGCCAAGGAGGACATCAATCGACGAACACCATATATTTT.

This clone appeared a few times. V and J are TRBV6-1 and TRBJ2-7; TRBD1 agrees at 8 bases. This CDR3 has 15 residues. Germline V gives CDR1 MNHNS, CDR2 SASEGT. V lost 6 bases and J lost 2; bases outside the gene matches: 9. CDR3 coding DNA: TGTGCCAGCAGCGGCGACAGGGGCGCTCCCTACGAGCAGTACTTC. It codes for CASSGDRGAPYEQYF.

The V and J genes are TRBV5-6 and TRBJ2-5; no clear D. Looked up from germline, CDR1 is SGHDT and CDR2 is YYEEEE. CDR3 length: 14 amino acids. V was trimmed by 1 base and J by 4 bases, leaving 11 bases between them. This CDR3 reads CASSLPPGRETQYF. CDR3 sequence (DNA): TGTGCCAGCAGCTTGCCCCCGGGTCGAGAGACCCAGTACTTC.

The genes are TRBV29-1 and TRBJ1-1; TRBD1 agrees at 10 bases. V gave up 7 bases and J gave up 3 bases; unmatched junction bases: 8. Germline CDR1 and CDR2: SQVTM and ANQGSEA. The CDR3 length is 14 residues. CDR3 bases: TGCAGCGCCTCAGCCGGGACAGGGGACACTGAAGCTTTCTTT. Its protein is CSASAGTGDTEAFF.

This chain joins TRBV6-1 and TRBJ1-3; unclear D gene. CDR3 length equals 11 residues. Germline V gene lookup returns CDR1 MNHNS and CDR2 SASEGT. The V and J ends lost 4 bases and 8 bases respectively, with 6 bases between them. The chain's CDR3 is CASSAADTIYF. Written as DNA, the CDR3 is TGTGCCAGCAGTGCCGCGGACACCATATATTTT.

The chain carries TRBV18 and TRBJ1-1; unclear D gene. V gave up 6 bases and J gave up 4 bases, with 15 bases separating them. Germline CDR1 is KGHSH and CDR2 is LQKENI. The CDR3 runs to 14 residues. The CDR3 here is CASSIQRSSTEAFF. The CDR3 DNA is TGTGCCAGCTCCATTCAGCGGAGCAGCACTGAAGCTTTCTTT.

The V call is TRBV5-4, the J call TRBJ2-3, with D possibly being TRBD2 (6 bases). Trimming removed 5 bases at V and 0 bases at J, with 13 bases between. Looked up from germline, CDR1 is SGHNT and CDR2 is YYREEE (reference sequence). CDR3 length: 15 amino acids. CDR3 residues: CASRPGGASTDTQYF. In DNA form, the CDR3 reads TGTGCCAGCAGGCCCGGCGGGGCGAGCACAGATACGCAGTATTTT.

The chain carries TRBV5-1 and TRBJ1-6; 7 bases line up with TRBD1. V lost 4 bases, J lost 7 bases, and 2 bases stayed unmatched. There are 13 residues in the CDR3. Per the germline V gene, CDR1 is SGHRS and CDR2 is YFSETQ. The CDR3 DNA follows: TGCGCCAGCAGCGGGGACAGAAATTCACCCCTCCACTTT. It yields the protein CASSGDRNSPLHF.

The rearrangement uses TRBV4-2 and TRBJ2-3; a weak D match, TRBD1 (6 bases). Trimming pared 1 base from V and 0 bases from J, leaving 17 bases between. Germline V gene data show CDR1 as LGHNA and CDR2 as YNFKEQ. This CDR3 contains 18 residues. The CDR3 DNA reads as TGTGCCAGCAGCCAAGCACGCAGGGGAGAGTTTAGCACAGATACGCAGTATTTT. It codes for CASSQARRGEFSTDTQYF.